This record looks at one TCR beta chain sequence and its context. The junction had 5 bases not matched to a gene; V was cut back by 4 bases and J by 2 bases. The CDR3 consists of 14 residues. The germline V gene encodes CDR1 SGHRS and CDR2 YFSETQ. PCR employed 60 Vbeta and 13 Jbeta primers. Profiling relied on immunoSEQ multiplex PCR, and the TCRdb table lists in-frame clones only, not all of them. The sample carries about 140,000 clones, around 80% recorded once. The data belong to a study of cytomegalovirus exposure and HLA in healthy donors. The gene calls are TRBV5-1 and TRBJ2-7, with 8 bases identical to TRBD1. The TCR comes from a man aged 35-49 years in good health and CMV-seronegative. Material: PBMCs. The CDR3 is CASSPGQATYEQYF. In DNA form, the CDR3 reads TGCGCCAGCAGCCCGGGACAGGCGACCTACGAGCAGTACTTC.